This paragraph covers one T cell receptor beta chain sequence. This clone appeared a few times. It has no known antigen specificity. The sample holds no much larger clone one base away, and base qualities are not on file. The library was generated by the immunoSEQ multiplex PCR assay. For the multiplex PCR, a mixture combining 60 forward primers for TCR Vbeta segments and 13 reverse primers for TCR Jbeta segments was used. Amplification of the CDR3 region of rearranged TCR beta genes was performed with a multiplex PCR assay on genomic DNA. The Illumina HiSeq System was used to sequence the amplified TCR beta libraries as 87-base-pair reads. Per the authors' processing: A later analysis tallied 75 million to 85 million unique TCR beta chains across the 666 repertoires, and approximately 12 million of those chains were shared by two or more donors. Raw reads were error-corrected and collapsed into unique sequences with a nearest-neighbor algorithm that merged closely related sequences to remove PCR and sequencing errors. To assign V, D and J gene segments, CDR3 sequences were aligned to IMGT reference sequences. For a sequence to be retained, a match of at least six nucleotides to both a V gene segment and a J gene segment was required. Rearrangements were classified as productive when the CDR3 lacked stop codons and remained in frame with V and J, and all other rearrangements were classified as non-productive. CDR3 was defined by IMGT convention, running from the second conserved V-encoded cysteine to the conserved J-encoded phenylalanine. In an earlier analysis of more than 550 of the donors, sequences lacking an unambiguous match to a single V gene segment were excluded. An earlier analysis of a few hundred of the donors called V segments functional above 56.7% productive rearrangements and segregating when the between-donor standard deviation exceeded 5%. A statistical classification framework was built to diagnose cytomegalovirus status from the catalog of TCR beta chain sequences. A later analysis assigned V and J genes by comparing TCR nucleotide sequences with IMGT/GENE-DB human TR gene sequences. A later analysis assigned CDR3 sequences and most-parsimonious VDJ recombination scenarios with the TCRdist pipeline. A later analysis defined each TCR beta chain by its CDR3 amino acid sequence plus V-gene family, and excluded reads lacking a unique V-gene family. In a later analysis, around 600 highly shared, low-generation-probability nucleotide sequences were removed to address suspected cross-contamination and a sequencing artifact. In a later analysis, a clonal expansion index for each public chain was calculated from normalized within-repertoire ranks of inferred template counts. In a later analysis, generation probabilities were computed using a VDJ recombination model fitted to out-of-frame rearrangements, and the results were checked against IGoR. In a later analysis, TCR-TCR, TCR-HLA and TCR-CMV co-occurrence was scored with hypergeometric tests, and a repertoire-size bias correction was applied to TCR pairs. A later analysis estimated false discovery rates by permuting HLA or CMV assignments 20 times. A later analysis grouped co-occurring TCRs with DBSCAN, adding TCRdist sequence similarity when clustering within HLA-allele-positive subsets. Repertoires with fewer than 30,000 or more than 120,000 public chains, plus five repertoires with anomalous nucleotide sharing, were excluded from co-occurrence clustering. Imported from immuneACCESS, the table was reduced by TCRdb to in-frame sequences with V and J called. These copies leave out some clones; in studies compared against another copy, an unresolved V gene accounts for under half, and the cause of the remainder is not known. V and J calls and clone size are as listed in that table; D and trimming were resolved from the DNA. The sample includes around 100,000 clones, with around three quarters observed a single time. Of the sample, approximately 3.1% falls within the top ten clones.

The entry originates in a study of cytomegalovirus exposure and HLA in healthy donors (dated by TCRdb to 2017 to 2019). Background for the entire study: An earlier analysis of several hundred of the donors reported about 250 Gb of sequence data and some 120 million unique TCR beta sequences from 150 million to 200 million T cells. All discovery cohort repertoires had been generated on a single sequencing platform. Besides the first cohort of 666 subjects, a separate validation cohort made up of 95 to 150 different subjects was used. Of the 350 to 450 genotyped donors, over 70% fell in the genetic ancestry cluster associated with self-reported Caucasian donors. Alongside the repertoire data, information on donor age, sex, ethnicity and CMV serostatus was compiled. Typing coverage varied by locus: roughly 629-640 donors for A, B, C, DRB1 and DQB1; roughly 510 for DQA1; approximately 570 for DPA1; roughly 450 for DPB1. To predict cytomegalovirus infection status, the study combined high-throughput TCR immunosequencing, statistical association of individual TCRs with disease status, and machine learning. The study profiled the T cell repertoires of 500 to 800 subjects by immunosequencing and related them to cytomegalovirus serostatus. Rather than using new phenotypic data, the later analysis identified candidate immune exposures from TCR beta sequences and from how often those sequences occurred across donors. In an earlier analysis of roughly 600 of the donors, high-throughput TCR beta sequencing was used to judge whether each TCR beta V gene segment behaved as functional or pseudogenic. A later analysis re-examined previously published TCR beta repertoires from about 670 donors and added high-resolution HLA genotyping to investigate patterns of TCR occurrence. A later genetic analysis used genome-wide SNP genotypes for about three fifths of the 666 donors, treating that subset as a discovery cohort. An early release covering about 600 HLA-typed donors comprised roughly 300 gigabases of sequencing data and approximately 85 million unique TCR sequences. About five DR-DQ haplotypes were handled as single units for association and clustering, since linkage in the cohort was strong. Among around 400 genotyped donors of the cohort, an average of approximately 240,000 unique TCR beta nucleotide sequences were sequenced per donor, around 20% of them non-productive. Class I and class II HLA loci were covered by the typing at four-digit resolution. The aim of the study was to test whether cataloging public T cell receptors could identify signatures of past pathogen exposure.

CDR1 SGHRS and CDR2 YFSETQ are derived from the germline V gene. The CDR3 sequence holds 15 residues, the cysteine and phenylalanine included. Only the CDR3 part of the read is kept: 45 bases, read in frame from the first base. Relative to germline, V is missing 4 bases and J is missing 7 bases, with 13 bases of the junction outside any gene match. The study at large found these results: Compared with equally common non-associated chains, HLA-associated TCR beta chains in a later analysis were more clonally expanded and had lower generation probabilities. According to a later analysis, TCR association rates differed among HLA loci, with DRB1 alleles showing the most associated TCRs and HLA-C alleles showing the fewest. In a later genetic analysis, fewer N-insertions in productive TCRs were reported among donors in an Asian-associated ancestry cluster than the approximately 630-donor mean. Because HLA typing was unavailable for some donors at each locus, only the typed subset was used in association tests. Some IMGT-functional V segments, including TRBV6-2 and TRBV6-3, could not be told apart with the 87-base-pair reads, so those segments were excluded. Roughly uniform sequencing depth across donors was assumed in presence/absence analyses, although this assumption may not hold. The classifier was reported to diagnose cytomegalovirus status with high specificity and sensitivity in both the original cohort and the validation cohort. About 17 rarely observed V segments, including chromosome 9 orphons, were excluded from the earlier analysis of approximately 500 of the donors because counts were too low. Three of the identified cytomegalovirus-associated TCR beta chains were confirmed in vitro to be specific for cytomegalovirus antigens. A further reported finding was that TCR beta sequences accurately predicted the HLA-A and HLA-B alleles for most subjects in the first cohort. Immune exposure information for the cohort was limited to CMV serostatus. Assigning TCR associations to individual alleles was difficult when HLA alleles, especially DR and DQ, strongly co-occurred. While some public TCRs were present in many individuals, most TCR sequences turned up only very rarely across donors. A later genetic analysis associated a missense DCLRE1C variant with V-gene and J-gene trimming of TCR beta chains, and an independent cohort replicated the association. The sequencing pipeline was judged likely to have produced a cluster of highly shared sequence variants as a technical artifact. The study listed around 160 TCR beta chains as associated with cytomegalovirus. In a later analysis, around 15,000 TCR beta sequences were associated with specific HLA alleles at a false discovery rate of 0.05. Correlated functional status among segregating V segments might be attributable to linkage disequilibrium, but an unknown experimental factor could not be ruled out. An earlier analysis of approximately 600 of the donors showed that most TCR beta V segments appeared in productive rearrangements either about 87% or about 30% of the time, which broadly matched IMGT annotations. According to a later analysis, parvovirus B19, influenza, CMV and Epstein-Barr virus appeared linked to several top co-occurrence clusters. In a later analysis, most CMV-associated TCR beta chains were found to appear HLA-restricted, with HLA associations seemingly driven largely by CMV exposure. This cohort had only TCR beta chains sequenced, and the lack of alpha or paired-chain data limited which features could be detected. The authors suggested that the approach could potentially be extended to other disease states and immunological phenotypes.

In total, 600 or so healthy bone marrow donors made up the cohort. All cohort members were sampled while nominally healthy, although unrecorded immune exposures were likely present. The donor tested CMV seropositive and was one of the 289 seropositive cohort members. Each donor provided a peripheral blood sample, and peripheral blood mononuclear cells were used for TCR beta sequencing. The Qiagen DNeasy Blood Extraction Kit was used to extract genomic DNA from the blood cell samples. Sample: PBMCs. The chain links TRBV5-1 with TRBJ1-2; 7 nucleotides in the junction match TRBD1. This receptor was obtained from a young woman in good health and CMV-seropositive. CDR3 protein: CASSTPTGPLRGYTF. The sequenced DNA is TGCGCCAGCAGCACCCCGACAGGGCCTCTGCGTGGCTACACCTTC.